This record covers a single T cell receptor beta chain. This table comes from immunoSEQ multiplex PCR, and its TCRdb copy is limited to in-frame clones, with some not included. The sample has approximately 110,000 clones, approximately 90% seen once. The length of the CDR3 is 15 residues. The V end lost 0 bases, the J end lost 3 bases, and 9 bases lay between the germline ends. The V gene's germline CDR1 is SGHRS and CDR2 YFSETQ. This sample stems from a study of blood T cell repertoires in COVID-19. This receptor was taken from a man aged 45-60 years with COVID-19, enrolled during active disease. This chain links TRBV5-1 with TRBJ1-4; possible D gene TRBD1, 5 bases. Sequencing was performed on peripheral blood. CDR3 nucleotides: TGCGCCAGCAGCTTGGTGGCAGGGTCTAATGAAAAACTGTTTTTT. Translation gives CASSLVAGSNEKLFF.